This entry concerns a single T cell receptor (beta chain). The antigen is undetermined. This sample is drawn from a study of cytomegalovirus exposure and HLA in healthy donors. For the study at large: One earlier analysis, a look at 180 million or so T cells, found approximately 120 million unique TCR beta sequences.

Study conclusions and caveats: TCR beta V- and J-gene trimming, according to a later analysis, was linked to a missense DCLRE1C variant. Researchers counted about 150 TCR beta chains as cytomegalovirus-associated.

V was pared by 5 bases and J by 2 bases, with 16 bases between. The CDR3 sequence is 15 residues long. Germline V gene sequence: CDR1 MNHEY, CDR2 SMNVEV (reference sequence). The PCR contained 60 Vbeta and 13 Jbeta primers. Clones were sequenced by immunoSEQ multiplex PCR, and TCRdb holds only the in-frame ones, with some missing. The repertoire includes 130,000 or so clones, more than 70% of them detected once, and approximately 1% sits in the top ten. The receptor's source is a male donor in good health and CMV-seronegative. The rearrangement links TRBV27 to TRBJ2-7, with a weak D call TRBD1 (6 bases). Sample: PBMCs. This CDR3 is CASSAHTGNPYEQYF. The CDR3 bases are TGTGCCAGCAGTGCTCATACAGGGAACCCCTACGAGCAGTACTTC.